Described below is a single T cell receptor beta chain sequence and its context. Antigen: not known. The sample is drawn from a study of shared clonotypes between healthy human individuals. Overall study findings and caveats: Compared with memory subsets, naive subsets generally had larger estimated richness. Rarefaction demonstrated incomplete sorted-subset sequencing despite large depth.

V was pared by 8 bases and J by 0 bases, with 5 bases of the junction left unmatched. Germline V gives CDR1 GTSNPN, CDR2 SVGIG (reference sequence). The CDR3 has 14 amino acids. Only in-frame clones appear in the TCRdb table, and some are missing; sequencing was by immunoSEQ multiplex PCR. The sample gives some 1.1 million clones, 60% to 80% of which show up once; almost 0.9% is in the top ten. The CD4+ fraction was divided into a CD45RA+ naive subset and a CD45RA-negative memory subset. The receptor was isolated from a man between 18 and 29 years old in good health. Some clones in this sample may be carry-over from other donors' samples. Input material: memory CD4+ T cells from PBMCs. Described subset: CD45RA-negative fraction. The chain is built from TRBV30 and TRBJ2-2; 8 nucleotides align to TRBD1. The CDR3 is CALMGQANTGELFF. The CDR3, as DNA: TGTGCCCTGATGGGACAGGCGAACACCGGGGAGCTGTTTTTT.